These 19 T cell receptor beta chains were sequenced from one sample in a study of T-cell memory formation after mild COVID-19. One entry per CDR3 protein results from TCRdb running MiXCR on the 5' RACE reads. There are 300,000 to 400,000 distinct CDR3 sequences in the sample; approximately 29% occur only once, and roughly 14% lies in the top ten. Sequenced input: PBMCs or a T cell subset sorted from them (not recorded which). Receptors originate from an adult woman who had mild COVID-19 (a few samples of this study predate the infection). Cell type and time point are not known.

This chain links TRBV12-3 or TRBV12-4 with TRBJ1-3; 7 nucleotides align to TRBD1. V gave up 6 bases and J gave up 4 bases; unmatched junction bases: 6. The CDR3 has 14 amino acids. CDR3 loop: CASRPTGLGNTIYF. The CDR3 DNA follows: TGTGCCAGCAGACCGACAGGGTTAGGAAACACCATATATTTT.

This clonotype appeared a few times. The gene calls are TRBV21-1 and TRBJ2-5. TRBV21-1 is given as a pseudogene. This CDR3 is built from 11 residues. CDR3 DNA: TGTGCCAGCAGCAAAGAGGAGACCCAGTACTTC. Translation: CASSKEETQYF.

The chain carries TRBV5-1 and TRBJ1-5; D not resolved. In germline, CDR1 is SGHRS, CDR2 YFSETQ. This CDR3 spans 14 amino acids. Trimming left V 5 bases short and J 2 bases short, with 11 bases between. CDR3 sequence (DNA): TGCGCCAGCAGTTACGTTGGTGGCAATCAGCCCCAGCATTTT. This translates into CASSYVGGNQPQHF.

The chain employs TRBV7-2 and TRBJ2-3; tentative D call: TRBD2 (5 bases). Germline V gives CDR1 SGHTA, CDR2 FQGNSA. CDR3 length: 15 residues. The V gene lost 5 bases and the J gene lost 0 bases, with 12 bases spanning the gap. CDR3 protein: CASSNRRGSTDTQYF. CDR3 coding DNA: TGTGCCAGCAGCAATCGACGGGGAAGCACAGATACGCAGTATTTT.

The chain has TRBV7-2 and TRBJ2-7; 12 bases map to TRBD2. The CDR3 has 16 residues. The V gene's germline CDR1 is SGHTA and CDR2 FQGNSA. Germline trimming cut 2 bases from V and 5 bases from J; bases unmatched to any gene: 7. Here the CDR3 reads CASSLRPSGGAHEQYF. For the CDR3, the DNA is TGTGCCAGCAGCTTAAGGCCTAGCGGGGGGGCCCACGAGCAGTACTTC. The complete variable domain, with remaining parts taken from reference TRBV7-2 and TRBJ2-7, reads GAGVSQSPSNKVTEKGKDVELRCDPISGHTALYWYRQSLGQGLEFLIYFQGNSAPDKSGLPSDRFSAERTGGSVSTLTIQRTQQEDSAVYLCASSLRPSGGAHEQYFGPGTRLTVT.

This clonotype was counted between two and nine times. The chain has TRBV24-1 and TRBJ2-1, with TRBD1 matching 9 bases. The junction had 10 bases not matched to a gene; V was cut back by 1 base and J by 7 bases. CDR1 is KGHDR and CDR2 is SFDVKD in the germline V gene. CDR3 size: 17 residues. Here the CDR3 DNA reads TGTGCCACCAGTGATTTCGGGACAGGGAGGTATGGGAATGAGCAGTTCTTC. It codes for CATSDFGTGRYGNEQFF.

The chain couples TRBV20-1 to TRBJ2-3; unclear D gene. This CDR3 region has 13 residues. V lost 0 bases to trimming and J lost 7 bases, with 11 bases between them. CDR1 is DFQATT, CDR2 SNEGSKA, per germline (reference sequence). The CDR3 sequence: CSAREWKGNTQYF. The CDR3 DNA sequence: TGCAGTGCTAGAGAATGGAAGGGAAATACGCAGTATTTT.

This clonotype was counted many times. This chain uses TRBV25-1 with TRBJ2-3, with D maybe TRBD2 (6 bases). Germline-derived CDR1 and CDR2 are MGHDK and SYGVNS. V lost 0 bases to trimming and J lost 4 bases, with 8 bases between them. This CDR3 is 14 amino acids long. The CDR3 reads CASSEYGEADTQYF. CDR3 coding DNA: TGTGCCAGCAGTGAATACGGGGAGGCAGATACGCAGTATTTT.

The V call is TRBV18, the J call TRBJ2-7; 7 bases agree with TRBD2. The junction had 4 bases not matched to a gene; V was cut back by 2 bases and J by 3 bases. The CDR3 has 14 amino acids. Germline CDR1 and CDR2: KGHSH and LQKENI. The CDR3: CASSPMRGNYEQYF. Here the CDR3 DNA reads TGTGCCAGCTCACCAATGCGGGGGAACTACGAGCAGTACTTC.

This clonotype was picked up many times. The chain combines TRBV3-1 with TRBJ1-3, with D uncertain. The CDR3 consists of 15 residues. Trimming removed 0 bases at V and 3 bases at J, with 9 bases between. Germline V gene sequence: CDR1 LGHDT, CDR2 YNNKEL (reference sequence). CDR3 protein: CASSQDRGVGNTIYF. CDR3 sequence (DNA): TGTGCCAGCAGCCAAGATCGCGGTGTTGGAAACACCATATATTTT.

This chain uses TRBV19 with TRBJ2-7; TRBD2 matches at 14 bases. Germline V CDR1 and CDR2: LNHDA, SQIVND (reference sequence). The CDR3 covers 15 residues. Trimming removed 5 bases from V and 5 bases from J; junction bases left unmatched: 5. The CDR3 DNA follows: TGTGCCAGTAGTCGACTAGCGGGAGGGCCAAACGAGCAGTACTTC. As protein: CASSRLAGGPNEQYF.

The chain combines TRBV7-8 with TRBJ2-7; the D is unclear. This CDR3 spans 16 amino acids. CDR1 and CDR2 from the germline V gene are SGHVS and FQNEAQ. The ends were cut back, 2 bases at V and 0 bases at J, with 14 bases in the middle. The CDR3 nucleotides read TGTGCCAGCAGCTTAACCAGACGGACCAACTCCTACGAGCAGTACTTC. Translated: CASSLTRRTNSYEQYF.

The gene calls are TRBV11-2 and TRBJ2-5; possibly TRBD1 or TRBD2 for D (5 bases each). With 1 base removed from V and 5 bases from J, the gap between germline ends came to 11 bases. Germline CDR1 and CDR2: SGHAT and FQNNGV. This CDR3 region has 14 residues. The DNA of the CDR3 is TGTGCCAGCAGCTTAGCGGTGGGGGTGGAGACCCAGTACTTC. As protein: CASSLAVGVETQYF.

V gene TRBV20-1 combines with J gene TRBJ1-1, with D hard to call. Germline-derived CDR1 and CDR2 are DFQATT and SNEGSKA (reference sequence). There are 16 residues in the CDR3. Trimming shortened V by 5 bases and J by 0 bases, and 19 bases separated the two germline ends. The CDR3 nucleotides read TGCAGTGCTGAATTGACACGTACCCTAATGAACACTGAAGCTTTCTTT. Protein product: CSAELTRTLMNTEAFF.

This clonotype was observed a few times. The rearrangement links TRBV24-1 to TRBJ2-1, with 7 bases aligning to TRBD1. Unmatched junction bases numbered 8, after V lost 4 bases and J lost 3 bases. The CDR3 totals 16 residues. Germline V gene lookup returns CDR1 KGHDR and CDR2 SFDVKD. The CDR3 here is CATSDSGGADYNEQFF. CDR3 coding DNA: TGTGCCACCAGTGACTCAGGGGGAGCGGACTACAATGAGCAGTTCTTC.

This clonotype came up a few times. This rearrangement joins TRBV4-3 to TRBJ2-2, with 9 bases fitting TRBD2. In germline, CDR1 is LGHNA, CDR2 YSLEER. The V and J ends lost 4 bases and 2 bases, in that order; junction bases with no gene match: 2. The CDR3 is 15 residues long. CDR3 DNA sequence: TGCGCCAGCAGCCCGGGACTAGCTAACACCGGGGAGCTGTTTTTT. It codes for CASSPGLANTGELFF.

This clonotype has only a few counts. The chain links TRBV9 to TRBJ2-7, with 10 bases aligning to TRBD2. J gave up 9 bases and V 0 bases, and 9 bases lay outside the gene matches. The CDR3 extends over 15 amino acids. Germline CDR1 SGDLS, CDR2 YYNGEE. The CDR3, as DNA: TGTGCCAGCAGCGTAGTTCCAGCGGGGGGGACCCGGCAGTACTTC. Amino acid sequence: CASSVVPAGGTRQYF.

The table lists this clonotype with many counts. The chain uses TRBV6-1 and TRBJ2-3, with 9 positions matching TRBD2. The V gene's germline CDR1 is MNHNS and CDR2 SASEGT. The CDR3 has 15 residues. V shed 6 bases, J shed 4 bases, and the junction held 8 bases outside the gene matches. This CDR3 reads CASRALSGGSDTQYF. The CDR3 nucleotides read TGTGCCAGCAGAGCTCTTAGCGGGGGCTCAGATACGCAGTATTTT.

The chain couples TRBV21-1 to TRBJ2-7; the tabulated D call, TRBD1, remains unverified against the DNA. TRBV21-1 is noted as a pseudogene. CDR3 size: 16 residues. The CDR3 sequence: CASSKPGRQGPYEQYF. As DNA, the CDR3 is TGTGCCAGCAGCAAACCTGGGCGGCAGGGCCCCTACGAGCAGTACTTC.